A selection of T cell receptor beta chains follows, all from one sample in a study of blood T cells in healthy people across ages. One entry per CDR3 protein, called by TCRdb with MiXCR from the 5' RACE reads. The sample has a few hundred thousand distinct CDR3 sequences; approximately 25% are singletons. The sequenced sample was blood. These receptors came from a woman between 65 and 79 years old in good health. CDR3s include the opening cysteine and the closing phenylalanine or tryptophan. The size of a clone is reported for some rows only, either as once, few or many, or as a class for expanded clones.

cdr3_aa: CASSQRRGTRANTQYF; clone_size: -; cdr3_length: 16; v_call: TRBV4-3
cdr3_aa: CASSSGTVGAETQYF; clone_size: -; cdr3_length: 15; v_call: TRBV5-1
cdr3_aa: CASSGVPTVGDYTF; clone_size: few; cdr3_length: 14; v_call: TRBV5-4
cdr3_aa: CASSSTRGGYNEQFF; clone_size: -; cdr3_length: 15; v_call: TRBV7-6
cdr3_aa: CASITGGPRNEQFF; clone_size: few; cdr3_length: 14; v_call: TRBV12-3/TRBV12-4
cdr3_aa: CASSQSGRNYEQYF; clone_size: -; cdr3_length: 14; v_call: TRBV5-1
cdr3_aa: CASTLGSSGLTQETQYF; clone_size: -; cdr3_length: 17; v_call: TRBV5-1
cdr3_aa: CASSLDPANEKLFF; clone_size: few; cdr3_length: 14; v_call: TRBV5-1
cdr3_aa: CASSLVAVRTQYF; clone_size: -; cdr3_length: 13; v_call: TRBV13
cdr3_aa: CATSRERYSRGSTDTQYF; clone_size: few; cdr3_length: 18; v_call: TRBV15
cdr3_aa: CASSVGLAGEETQYF; clone_size: -; cdr3_length: 15; v_call: TRBV9
cdr3_aa: CASSQMGISGGELFF; clone_size: -; cdr3_length: 15; v_call: TRBV4-1
cdr3_aa: CSASPGDGANVLTF; clone_size: many; cdr3_length: 14; v_call: TRBV20-1
cdr3_aa: CSATTAAQETQYF; clone_size: -; cdr3_length: 13; v_call: TRBV20-1
cdr3_aa: CAWSVNWVDTQYF; clone_size: -; cdr3_length: 13; v_call: TRBV30
cdr3_aa: CASSYKTGTTDTQYF; clone_size: -; cdr3_length: 15; v_call: TRBV11-1
cdr3_aa: CASSQDEVNTEAFF; clone_size: few; cdr3_length: 14; v_call: TRBV4-3
cdr3_aa: CSVEEWWGAGNEQFF; clone_size: many; cdr3_length: 15; v_call: TRBV29-1
cdr3_aa: CASSLPAGYGYTF; clone_size: few; cdr3_length: 13; v_call: TRBV5-1
cdr3_aa: CASSDTINTDTQYF; clone_size: few; cdr3_length: 14; v_call: TRBV6-1
cdr3_aa: CASSAGGGSEQFF; clone_size: once; cdr3_length: 13; v_call: TRBV7-7